This T cell receptor beta chain was documented in a study of blood T cell repertoires in COVID-19. The CDR3 runs 12 residues. Germline CDR1 SGHKS, CDR2 YYEKEE (reference sequence). Trimming took off 4 bases at V and 6 bases at J, with 10 bases between the two ends. Clones were read by immunoSEQ multiplex PCR, and TCRdb kept only the in-frame ones, dropping some. This table has roughly 370,000 clones, around nine tenths appearing once. This sequence was found in a woman aged 45-65 years who had recovered from COVID-19. Sequencing was performed on PBMCs or T cells enriched from blood (not recorded which). V gene TRBV5-5 combines with J gene TRBJ1-1; no clear D. The CDR3 region is CASSQDSPEAFF. CDR3 bases: TGTGCCAGCAGCCAGGACTCCCCTGAAGCTTTCTTT.